This T cell receptor (beta chain) appears in the sequencing data of a study of blood T cell repertoires in COVID-19. Study at large: Both acute and convalescent COVID-19 samples were obtained from the United States, Italy and Spain.

Data came from immunoSEQ multiplex PCR; TCRdb stores just in-frame clones and leaves some out. The repertoire holds 350,000 or so clones, with more than 85% as singletons. Trimming cost V 5 bases and J 0 bases; bases outside gene matches: 5. Germline V CDR1 and CDR2: SGHRS, YFSETQ. The CDR3 runs to 16 residues. The chain employs TRBV5-1 and TRBJ1-6; TRBD1 aligns across 7 bases. The material sequenced was PBMCs or T cells enriched from blood (not recorded which). The receptor comes from a woman in her thirties who had recovered from COVID-19. Here the CDR3 DNA reads TGCGCCAGCAGGGCGACAGGGAGCTCCTATAATTCACCCCTCCACTTT. Translated: CASRATGSSYNSPLHF.